This T cell receptor beta chain emerged from a study of CD8 T cells in Susac syndrome (dated by TCRdb to between 2019 and 2020). Regarding the complete study: Among the sequenced Susac syndrome patients, 5 or 6 had clinically active disease and roughly eight were in clinical remission. The study compared CD8+ T cell repertoire clonality among about a dozen healthy donors, approximately 14 Susac syndrome patients and 15 or so multiple sclerosis patients. At blood withdrawal, Susac syndrome patients were either therapy-naive, taking corticosteroids (in some cases with IVIg as well), or taking IVIg alone. Whether CD8+ T cell activation and differentiation in Susac syndrome was antigen driven was tested using repertoire sequencing.

What the study reported, not specific to this receptor: Clonal expansion was observed in Susac syndrome CD8+ repertoires, with the highest expansion in CD8+ TEMRA cells and greater expansion in clinically active than in remitting patients. Looking at Susac-specific public clones, the researchers identified around 15 in the total CD8+ repertoire and a few in the CD8+ TEMRA repertoire. The TCR sequencing and HLA analysis was acknowledged to have included a relatively small number of individuals.

RNA was extracted using the RNeasy kit, and roughly 0.5 to 1 microgram was reverse transcribed with random hexamers. The immunoSEQ multiplex PCR assay, covering 54 Vbeta and 13 Jbeta segments, was used to amplify TCR beta CDR3 regions. PCR amplification bias was corrected by using a synthetic template baseline for primer optimization and computational correction. The original methods were these. Only productive sequences were kept, with reads annotated to V, D and J genes according to IMGT and analyzed in immunoSEQ Analyzer. To calculate clonality, Shannon entropy was normalized by log2 of the number of productive unique sequences and then subtracted from one. For each patient and control, public and private clones were evaluated within the 100 most prevalent clones. Clones were defined as Susac-specific if absent from the healthy and MS cohorts, from 900 to 1,300 published viral clones and from other ImmuneACCESS disease sequences. TCRdb passed the public sequencing reads through fastp at Q25 and MiXCR, retaining productive beta sequences. Entries are consolidated by CDR3 protein sequence, retaining the most common genes and DNA. Clone size and V and J calls follow TCRdb, not the original study. The sample has about 120,000 distinct CDR3 sequences on record, around 94% of them singletons. The top ten clonotypes cover over 0.2% of the sample.

V is pared back by 4 bases and J by 6 bases, with 14 bases lying between the germline termini. The CDR3 measures 14 amino acids from cysteine to phenylalanine. Here the CDR3 DNA is all that survives: 42 bases in frame from base 1. The germline V gene supplies CDR1 SNHLY and CDR2 FYNNEI. About this clonotype itself: Its target antigen remains unknown. The record has no base qualities; no much larger clone is one base away.

Peripheral blood CD8+ and CD4+ T cells from healthy donors, Susac syndrome patients and multiple sclerosis patients were profiled using high-throughput TCR beta sequencing. The Susac syndrome patients fulfilled recently defined diagnostic criteria for definite or probable disease. Bulk CD8+ and CD4+ T cells were purified by magnetic negative isolation, while CD8+ TEMRA cells were enriched using FACS. Blood was collected in EDTA tubes and processed within 24 hours, with PBMCs isolated through density gradient centrifugation. PBMCs destined for TCR sequencing were cryopreserved in liquid nitrogen and later thawed in a 37 °C water bath. The sorted or isolated CD4+, CD8+ and CD8+ TEMRA cells reached a purity of at least 90%.

The sequence was obtained from a human donor with Susac syndrome. The rearrangement joined TRBV2 to TRBJ2-3; a confident D gene designation cannot be given. Sequenced input: CD8+ T cells from PBMCs. The nucleotides read TGTGCCAGCAGTGTTGAGGCCCCCGGGGATACGCAGTATTTT. Its translation reads: CASSVEAPGDTQYF.